Reported below is one TCR beta chain. This receptor's antigen is unknown. The record has no base qualities; no much larger clone is one base away. In light of the paper, this sample's treatment or condition label describes: in vitro stimulation with specific CMV peptide epitopes to enrich CMV-specific T cells. Reads for this sample came from an Illumina HiSeq 1500. TCRdb redid the processing of the public reads, applying fastp at Q25 and MiXCR, and retained in-frame beta chains. Each CDR3 protein gets just one entry, which takes the most common genes and DNA from the rows behind it. The sample includes about 350,000 distinct CDR3 sequences, with about 35% observed a single time. The ten largest clones add up to less than 15% of the sample. The data were obtained in a study of T cell repertoires in cytomegalovirus infection (dated 2019 in TCRdb). General notes on the study: Alongside well-studied HLA-B-restricted epitopes, the peptide stimulations were aimed at recently identified HLA-C-restricted CMV epitopes, whose presentation resists viral immunomodulation. Donor HLA type was relevant to the analysis, as public TCR beta signatures indicated carriage of CMV infection together with the matching HLA type.

Study-level results and caveats: The ex vivo response was dominated by HLA-C-restricted CMV-specific TCR beta clonotypes, which also provided the single most frequent clonotype in two of eight donors. Cumulative frequency of public TCR beta family members discriminated carriers of CMV infection plus the relevant HLA type in this cohort and an independent approximately 370-donor cohort.

Clipping removes 4 bases from V and 5 bases from J, with 8 as the unmatched junction base count. Spanning cysteine to phenylalanine, the CDR3 consists of 15 amino acids. Only CDR3 DNA remains: 45 bases, in frame from the first base. CDR1 and CDR2 (LGHNA, YSLEER) derive from the germline V gene. This material consisted of cultured PBMCs, taken from culture after CMV antigen stimulation. The chain uses TRBV4-3 and TRBJ2-5, with 9 central nucleotides matching TRBD2. This receptor was taken from a human donor in good health (CMV status not recorded). Some clones in this sample may be carry-over from other donors' samples. Read as DNA, the sequence is TGCGCCAGCAGCCCCGGAGCGGGAGGCCTGGAGACCCAGTACTTC. This encodes CASSPGAGGLETQYF.